The rows below give T cell receptor beta chains drawn from one sample of a study of T cell responses to AZD1222 COVID-19 vaccine. Produced via immunoSEQ multiplex PCR; TCRdb's table is partial and in-frame only. Found here are some 200,000 clones, approximately 92% of them singletons; the top ten hold 8.5% to 12%. The material was peripheral blood, obtained on day 0 of AZD1222 vaccination. Source of these receptors: an adult in good health. The CDR3 runs from the conserved cysteine through the conserved F or W. D genes are given only for firm matches. Size values are once, few and many counts, or a class for expanded clones, and some rows have none.

>TRBD1|TRBJ1-2|13|-|TRBV19
CASHPQGAGGYTF
TGTGCCAGCCACCCACAGGGGGCAGGGGGCTACACCTTC
>TRBD2|TRBJ2-5|15|few|TRBV4-3
CASSQERGGQETQYF
TGCGCCAGCAGCCAAGAGCGGGGGGGCCAAGAGACCCAGTACTTC
>-|TRBJ1-1|14|-|TRBV5-4
CASSSAGSLTEAFF
TGTGCCAGCAGCTCCGCCGGGTCACTAACTGAAGCTTTCTTT
>-|TRBJ2-5|13|-|TRBV19
CASSIRDRETQYF
TGTGCCAGTAGTATCCGGGATCGAGAGACCCAGTACTTC
>-|TRBJ2-3|14|-|TRBV7-2
CATGVGRLTDTQYF
TGTGCCACCGGGGTGGGGAGGCTTACAGATACGCAGTATTTT
>-|TRBJ1-2|13|-|TRBV30
CAWSVRLEGGYTF
TGTGCCTGGAGTGTAAGACTAGAAGGAGGCTACACCTTC
>TRBD1|TRBJ1-5|15|-|TRBV11-2
CASSFGTGGNQPQHF
TGTGCCAGCAGCTTCGGGACAGGGGGCAATCAGCCCCAGCATTTT
>TRBD1|TRBJ1-5|14|-|TRBV5-1
CASSLVQGGQPQHF
TGCGCCAGCAGCTTGGTACAGGGGGGGCAGCCCCAGCATTTT
>TRBD1|TRBJ1-3|16|once|TRBV6-5
CASSYSARGLGNTIYF
TGTGCCAGCAGTTACTCTGCCAGGGGGCTTGGAAACACCATATATTTT
>-|TRBJ1-1|15|few|TRBV3-1/TRBV3-2
CASSQDSGGYTEAFF
TGTGCCAGCAGCCAAGATTCGGGGGGATACACTGAAGCTTTCTTT
>TRBD1|TRBJ1-5|13|-|TRBV28
CASSGTGPQPQHF
TGTGCCAGCAGCGGGACAGGGCCCCAGCCCCAGCATTTT
>-|TRBJ1-3|15|-|TRBV7-6
CASSPRAISGNTIYF
TGTGCCAGCAGCCCCCGGGCCATCTCTGGAAACACCATATATTTT
>-|TRBJ1-1|17|once|TRBV4-3
CASSQDYPPDRLTEAFF
TGCGCCAGCAGCCAAGATTATCCGCCCGACAGGCTCACTGAAGCTTTCTTT
>TRBD2|TRBJ2-3|17|-|TRBV4-1
CASSQGLAGGVTDTQYF
TGCGCCAGCAGCCAAGGGCTAGCGGGAGGTGTCACAGATACGCAGTATTTT